This entry features one TCR beta chain sequence. Its antigen target is currently unknown. The CDR3 end lies 3 residues beyond the end of the read and is filled in from the germline J gene. Genomic DNA was extracted from sorted cells with the QIAGEN DNeasy Blood and Tissue Kit for TCRbeta CDR3 sequencing. High-throughput TCRbeta CDR3 sequencing, which included PCR amplification with bias correction and internal controls, was done commercially through immunoSEQ. Concerning the study's data processing: Unique productive TCRbeta sequences were defined by CDR3 nucleotide sequence where primers matched, otherwise by CDR3 amino acid sequence with Vbeta and Jbeta genes. To correct for sorting error, sequences found in more than one sorted population at a frequency ratio of 2:1 or less were discarded, and the remaining shared sequences were assigned to the population with the higher frequency. Donor-reactive sequences were defined as at least 5-fold expanded in CFSE-low cells versus unstimulated cells, with frequency of at least 0.01% in CFSE-low cells. Repertoire divergence was quantified by Jensen-Shannon divergence using the top 100 TCRbeta sequences ranked by frequency. When a sample had multiple sequencing runs, each run was corrected for sorting error separately and the runs were then pooled. The source is immuneACCESS, and TCRdb retained only in-frame sequences with V and J called. Part of the clones is not carried over; for the studies checked, unresolved V genes explain less than half of this, and the remainder is unexplained. From that table come the V and J calls and clone size; the DNA was used to work out D and trimming. The table kept for this sample lists 25,000 to 35,000 clones. The ten most abundant clones make up approximately 1.9% of the sample.

The transplants used related donors with nonmyeloablative bone marrow transplantation, and mixed chimerism in the human trials was transient. Thawed PBMCs were FACS-sorted into unstimulated Tregs (CD4+CD25+CD127-), CD4+ non-Tregs (CD4+CD25-), CD4 cells and CD8 cells. 4 combined kidney and bone marrow transplant recipients from the ITN036ST trial were included as patients, and samples were available only from these trial subjects. Healthy control blood was separated into PBMCs by Ficoll density gradient and cryopreserved, and patient PBMCs were collected both before and after transplant. The data stem from a study of Tregs in tolerant kidney transplant recipients (dated by TCRdb to the late 2010s). Describing the broader study: The study applied TCRbeta sequencing to find donor-specific regulatory T cells before combined kidney and bone marrow transplantation and then followed those same cells after transplant. Overall study results and their limits: Donor-specific Treg expansion was found to exceed global Treg expansion in tolerant patients, suggesting antigen-driven rather than nonspecific expansion. The study was constrained by small patient numbers, and validation of the findings is required in larger populations and under other immunosuppression protocols. For some patients the PCR primers changed over time, which made it impossible to compare the samples from those patients at the nucleotide level. Biological reproducibility was not examined directly, but technical replication error appeared to be minimal. Expanding Tregs with activated donor B cells appeared to identify the most biologically relevant and donor-specific TCRbeta repertoire.

According to the germline V gene, CDR1 reads SGHTA and CDR2 reads FQGNSA. From cysteine to phenylalanine, the CDR3 is 14 amino acids long. The CDR3 was read in part: 33 bases, with the frame set at base 1. The trim is 3 bases for V and 2 bases for J, with a gap of 9 bases between the germline ends. The chain joins TRBV7-2 to TRBJ2-3; the D gene lacks a confident call. The receptor was isolated from a human patient who received a combined kidney and bone marrow transplant. Once a transplant has taken place, some T cells may be donor derived. This specimen consisted of CD4+ T cells from blood (PBMCs), obtained 24 months after the transplant. The covered CDR3 bases are TGTGCCAGCAGCTTTTCCGTCCCCACAGATACG. Its amino acids are CASSFSVPTDT. The entire CDR3 is CASSFSVPTDTQYF.